Below, 26 T cell receptor beta chains from the same sample are listed, as sequenced in a study of response to subunit inactivated influenza vaccine. Each CDR3 protein is one row after TCRdb ran MiXCR on the RT-PCR reads. This table has 150,000 to 200,000 distinct CDR3 sequences, 10% to 15% appearing once. The data were also submitted as part of a second study, on T cells expressing NK-cell markers. As that report states: The authors made TCR beta cDNA libraries by 5'RACE template switching. This switching added a universal primer site and UMIs.

The specimen was CD8+ T cells sorted from PBMCs, collected 11 to 12 days after vaccination. These receptor sequences come from a man in his fifties or sixties who received an inactivated influenza vaccine.

This clonotype was recorded at least ten times. V usage is TRBV5-3 and J usage is TRBJ2-1; unclear D gene. TRBV5-3 is recorded as an ORF, its role being uncertain. The CDR3 has 16 amino acids. The V and J ends lost 2 bases and 0 bases respectively, with 12 bases between them. The CDR3 region is CARSFGVPSSYNEQFF. The CDR3 nucleotides read TGTGCCAGAAGCTTTGGGGTCCCGAGCTCCTACAATGAGCAGTTCTTC.

This clonotype was found a few times. The V and J genes are TRBV6-4 and TRBJ2-1; maybe TRBD1 (5 bases). From germline, CDR1 is MRHNA and CDR2 SNTAGT. This CDR3 region has 15 residues. V was cut by 4 bases and J by 7 bases, with 17 bases left in between. Here the CDR3 reads CASSAWVGAGNEQFF. The CDR3 DNA reads TGTGCCAGCAGTGCTTGGGTAGGGGCTGGAAATGAGCAGTTCTTC.

As to this clonotype: A junction end diverges from the germline sequence, so it may reflect a read error. The rearrangement links TRBV7-6 to TRBJ2-7; either TRBD1 or TRBD2 may fit D (5 bases each). The CDR3 is 14 residues long. CDR1 is SGHVS, CDR2 FNYEAQ, per germline. The CDR3 bases are TGTGCCATCAGCCAAGTCCCGGGGCTCTACGAGCAGTACTTC. Its translation is CAISQVPGLYEQYF.

This chain uses TRBV29-1 with TRBJ1-1; D unclear. CDR1 is SQVTM, CDR2 ANQGSEA, per germline. The CDR3 loop spans 10 amino acids. V gave up 5 bases and J gave up 5 bases, with 6 bases separating them. This chain's CDR3 is CSVYWTEAFF. CDR3 nucleotide sequence: TGCAGCGTTTATTGGACTGAAGCTTTCTTT.

The rearrangement uses TRBV9 and TRBJ2-1; tentatively, D is TRBD2 (5 bases). The CDR3 loop spans 16 amino acids. Germline V gives CDR1 SGDLS, CDR2 YYNGEE. V was clipped by 1 base and J by 1 base, with 12 bases between them. CDR3 DNA sequence: TGTGCCAGCAGCGTACTTCAAGCGGTTTCCTACAATGAGCAGTTCTTC. Protein: CASSVLQAVSYNEQFF.

The rearrangement links TRBV11-2 to TRBJ2-1; 9 bases are a match to TRBD2. The J segment lost 0 bases and the V segment lost 7 bases, leaving 16 bases of the junction unmatched. Germline V CDR1 and CDR2: SGHAT, FQNNGV. The CDR3 has 19 residues. CDR3 DNA sequence: TGTGCCAGCAACTTTCGTGTTAGCGGGGGCCCGAGCTCCTACAATGAGCAGTTCTTC. Protein: CASNFRVSGGPSSYNEQFF.

The CDR3: CASSKLADSSYNEQFF. The DNA for the CDR3 is TGTGCCAGCAGCAAACTAGCGGACAGCTCCTACAATGAGCAGTTCTTC. J is TRBJ2-1 and V is TRBV7-6; TRBD2 matches at 8 bases. V lost 5 bases to trimming and J lost 0 bases; unmatched junction nucleotides: 6. Germline-derived CDR1 and CDR2 are SGHVS and FNYEAQ. This CDR3 has 16 residues. The variable domain in full, with the rest retrieved from reference TRBV7-6 and TRBJ2-1, is GAGVSQSPRYKVTKRGQDVALRCDPISGHVSLYWYRQALGQGPEFLTYFNYEAQQDKSGLPNDRFSAERPEGSISTLTIQRTEQRDSAMYRCASSKLADSSYNEQFFGPGTRLTVL.

This clonotype appeared many times. The V and J genes are TRBV5-1 and TRBJ1-5; 9 bases match TRBD1. The CDR3 loop spans 15 amino acids. With V trimmed by 0 bases and J by 2 bases, 0 bases remained unmatched. The germline gives CDR1 SGHRS, CDR2 YFSETQ. The CDR3 loop is CASSLGQGGNQPQHF. The CDR3 DNA sequence: TGCGCCAGCAGCTTGGGACAGGGGGGCAATCAGCCCCAGCATTTT.

The chain carries TRBV7-2 and TRBJ2-1; TRBD2 might be the D (5 bases). CDR1 SGHTA and CDR2 FQGNSA come from the germline V gene. Deletions cut 7 bases from V and 0 bases from J, with 13 bases between. The CDR3 spans 15 residues. CDR3 in DNA: TGTGCCAGCATCACTGGGGAGAGCTCCTACAATGAGCAGTTCTTC. It translates to CASITGESSYNEQFF.

This clonotype was counted only a few times. The rearrangement uses TRBV29-1 and TRBJ2-7; D remains ambiguous. Looked up from germline, CDR1 is SQVTM and CDR2 is ANQGSEA. There are 13 residues in the CDR3. V lost 5 bases and J lost 0, with 11 bases in between. Here the CDR3 DNA reads TGCAGCGTTTTCGTAACGAACTCCTACGAGCAGTACTTC. The encoded protein is CSVFVTNSYEQYF.

This clonotype has a handful of counts. The chain uses TRBV28 and TRBJ1-1, with D hard to call. Germline CDR1 is MDHEN and CDR2 is SYDVKM. This CDR3 region has 13 residues. With 2 bases removed from V and 8 bases from J, the gap between germline ends came to 12 bases. In DNA, the CDR3 is TGTGCCAGCAGTTTACCTTCGCAGCAAGAAGCTTTCTTT. This encodes CASSLPSQQEAFF.

This clonotype occurred a few times. The chain joins TRBV5-1 to TRBJ1-1; D gene uncertain. The germline V gene has CDR1 SGHRS and CDR2 YFSETQ. This CDR3 has 15 amino acids. Between the trimmed V and J ends, which lost 0 bases and 1 base, there was a span of 10 bases. DNA of the CDR3: TGCGCCAGCAGCTTGGCGCCCCGGGGGAACACTGAAGCTTTCTTT. Residues: CASSLAPRGNTEAFF.

This clonotype has a count of ten or more. CDR3 sequence (DNA): TGTGCCAGCAGCTTATCGTCGCCGCTTCATGCCCAGTACTTC. Amino acids: CASSLSSPLHAQYF. This chain uses TRBV7-9 with TRBJ2-7, with unresolved D. The CDR3 totals 14 residues. V was cut by 2 bases and J by 10 bases, with 18 bases left in between. Germline CDR1 and CDR2: SEHNR and FQNEAQ (reference sequence).

The chain is built from TRBV27 and TRBJ2-7; D is perhaps TRBD2 (6 bases). The CDR3 has 15 amino acids. V lost 8 bases and J lost 2, with 19 bases in between. In germline, CDR1 is MNHEY, CDR2 SMNVEV (reference sequence). In DNA, the CDR3 is TGTGCCAGCTCCCCCTTCGGGGGACCGACCTACGAGCAGTACTTC. The encoded protein is CASSPFGGPTYEQYF.

The chain combines TRBV3-1 with TRBJ2-2; 7 bases are a match to TRBD1. The junction had 2 bases not matched to a gene; V was cut back by 4 bases and J by 3 bases. CDR1 LGHDT and CDR2 YNNKEL come from the germline V gene (reference sequence). The CDR3 covers 14 residues. Here the CDR3 reads CASSLTGDTGELFF. CDR3 coding DNA: TGTGCCAGCAGCCTCACAGGGGACACCGGGGAGCTGTTTTTT.

The chain couples TRBV5-1 to TRBJ2-1, with 12 bases lining up with TRBD2. The CDR3 runs 17 residues. Germline V CDR1 and CDR2: SGHRS, YFSETQ. With V trimmed by 4 bases and J by 5 bases, 10 bases remained unmatched. DNA of the CDR3: TGCGCCAGCAGCCCCGGACTAGCGGGGAAGGGGAACAATGAGCAGTTCTTC. It translates to CASSPGLAGKGNNEQFF.

This clonotype was seen more than once but under ten times. V is TRBV12-3 or TRBV12-4 and J is TRBJ2-3, with D perhaps TRBD1 or TRBD2 (7 bases each). The length of the CDR3 is 15 residues. Between the trimmed V and J ends, which lost 6 bases and 2 bases, there was a span of 15 bases. The CDR3 nucleotides read TGTGCCAGCAGCAACGACAGGGACTACACAGATACGCAGTATTTT. Translated, it gives CASSNDRDYTDTQYF.

This chain links TRBV28 with TRBJ2-7; TRBD2 aligns across 11 bases. The length of the CDR3 is 15 residues. V shed 6 bases, J shed 3 bases, and the junction held 7 bases outside the gene matches. The germline V gene encodes CDR1 MDHEN and CDR2 SYDVKM. DNA for the CDR3: TGTGCCAGCAGGCTGCCCGGACTAGCGGGCTACGAGCAGTACTTC. Its translation is CASRLPGLAGYEQYF.

Points on this clonotype: This may stem from a read error, because a much larger clone lies one nucleotide away. The chain carries TRBV12-3 or TRBV12-4 and TRBJ1-4; D gene unclear. The CDR3 spans 16 residues. V dropped 4 bases and J dropped 0 bases, with 12 bases sitting between them. The CDR3 sequence is CASSSRTPATNEKLFF. CDR3 in DNA: TGTGCCAGCAGTTCCCGGACGCCAGCAACTAATGAAAAACTGTTTTTT.

The chain uses TRBV6-5 and TRBJ2-7; the D call may be TRBD1 or TRBD2 (5 bases each). Per the germline V gene, CDR1 is MNHEY and CDR2 is SVGAGI. The V gene lost 0 bases and the J gene lost 3 bases, with 9 bases spanning the gap. This CDR3 is 14 amino acids long. CDR3 sequence (DNA): TGTGCCAGCAGTTACTCCCGGGGCGGCTACGAGCAGTACTTC. This gives the protein CASSYSRGGYEQYF.

The chain is built from TRBV6-2 or TRBV6-3 and TRBJ2-7; a possible D gene is TRBD2 (5 bases). The CDR3 runs 14 residues. V shed 0 bases and J shed 3 bases, with 9 bases lying between them. The germline V gene encodes CDR1 MNHEY and CDR2 SVGEGT. CDR3 sequence (DNA): TGTGCCAGCAGTTACTCGAGCGGCCTCTACGAGCAGTACTTC. Its translation is CASSYSSGLYEQYF.

The rearrangement links TRBV15 to TRBJ1-1, with a tentative D call TRBD1 (5 bases). The V and J ends lost 1 base and 7 bases respectively, with 10 bases between them. Germline V CDR1 and CDR2: LNHNV, YYDKDF (reference sequence). This CDR3 contains 13 residues. CDR3 sequence reads: CATSRVGAGEAFF. The CDR3 nucleotides read TGTGCCACCAGCAGAGTAGGGGCAGGTGAAGCTTTCTTT.

CDR3 protein: CASRKRGDNRNTEAFF. CDR3 bases: TGTGCCAGCAGAAAAAGGGGGGACAACCGGAACACTGAAGCTTTCTTT. The gene calls are TRBV3-1 and TRBJ1-1; D is possibly TRBD1 (6 bases). CDR1 and CDR2 (germline): LGHDT, YNNKEL (reference sequence). V was cut by 6 bases and J by 1 base, with 18 bases left in between. This CDR3 region has 16 residues. The whole variable domain, filled in from reference TRBV3-1 and TRBJ1-1, reads DTAVSQTPKYLVTQMGNDKSIKCEQNLGHDTMYWYKQDSKKFLKIMFSYNNKELIINETVPNRFSPKSPDKAHLNLHINSLELGDSAVYFCASRKRGDNRNTEAFFGQGTRLTVV.

This clonotype was detected a few times. This chain uses TRBV20-1 with TRBJ2-1; D gene unclear. Germline V gene sequence: CDR1 DFQATT, CDR2 SNEGSKA (reference sequence). This CDR3 spans 12 amino acids. The V and J ends lost 0 bases and 10 bases respectively, with 10 bases between them. The CDR3: CSAREVPREQFF. The CDR3 bases are TGCAGTGCTAGAGAAGTCCCCCGGGAGCAGTTCTTC.

This chain connects TRBV9 to TRBJ2-7, with 7 bases fitting TRBD2. The CDR3 has 13 amino acids. CDR1 SGDLS and CDR2 YYNGEE come from the germline V gene. V lost 4 bases to trimming and J lost 3 bases; unmatched junction nucleotides: 4. The CDR3 protein is CASSPGGDYEQYF. The CDR3 bases are TGTGCCAGCAGCCCGGGGGGAGACTACGAGCAGTACTTC. The whole variable domain, filled in from reference TRBV9 and TRBJ2-7, reads DSGVTQTPKHLITATGQRVTLRCSPRSGDLSVYWYQQSLDQGLQFLIQYYNGEERAKGNILERFSAQQFPDLHSELNLSSLELGDSALYFCASSPGGDYEQYFGPGTRLTVT.

The gene calls are TRBV6-5 and TRBJ2-1; D uncertain. CDR1 and CDR2 from the germline V gene are MNHEY and SVGAGI. V lost 0 bases and J 7 bases, leaving 10 bases between the germline ends. This CDR3 has 14 residues. The CDR3, as DNA: TGTGCCAGCAGTTACTCCGGACCGGAGAATGAGCAGTTCTTC. Translation: CASSYSGPENEQFF.